The clone carrying this TCR beta chain has only one observation. Its antigen is as yet unknown. The data belong to a study of T cell responses to AZD1222 COVID-19 vaccine. General observations from the study: Just 5 or 6 AZD1222 recipients tested seropositive at baseline. The sample set comprised mostly white British donors with more females, and clonal diversity was possibly underestimated. Once two AZD1222 doses were given, Spike-specific TCR breadth and depth went up.

The method was immunoSEQ multiplex PCR; TCRdb's version includes in-frame clones alone and lacks a portion of them. This table holds about 160,000 clones, around nine tenths found once. CDR1 is SGHRS, CDR2 YFSETQ, per germline. The CDR3 runs 15 residues. Trimming at V came to 3 bases and at J to 2 bases, leaving 4 bases not matched to a gene. The source was peripheral blood, collected on day 0 of AZD1222 vaccination. The V and J genes are TRBV5-1 and TRBJ2-7; the match to TRBD1 covers 11 bases. This sequence originates from an adult in good health. In nucleotides, the CDR3 is TGCGCCAGCAGCTACGGACAGGGGGCTACCTACGAGCAGTACTTC. Its translation: CASSYGQGATYEQYF.